One sample yielded the 8 T cell receptor beta chains listed below, sequenced in a study of cytomegalovirus exposure and HLA in healthy donors. Repertoires were generated with immunoSEQ multiplex PCR, while TCRdb's copy carries only in-frame clones and drops some. Of more than 120,000 clones in the sample, about 88% were seen once. Sequencing was done on a sample of PBMCs. The receptors come from a young man in good health and CMV-seropositive.

The chain combines TRBV7-8 with TRBJ2-2; 12 bases align to TRBD1. V shed 1 base and J 6 bases; nucleotides not matched to a gene: 6. CDR3 length: 17 residues. Germline CDR1 reads SGHVS; CDR2 reads FQNEAQ. DNA for the CDR3: TGTGCCAGCAGCTTAGTGGTGGGACAGGGGGCCGCCGGGGAGCTGTTTTTT. It translates to CASSLVVGQGAAGELFF.

The V gene is TRBV29-1, the J gene TRBJ1-5; D not certain. CDR1 is SQVTM, CDR2 ANQGSEA, per germline. CDR3 length equals 13 residues. Trimming cost V 4 bases and J 4 bases, with 11 bases left between them. The CDR3 DNA reads TGCAGCGTTGTGTGGGTAGCTAATCAGCCCCAGCATTTT. This translates into CSVVWVANQPQHF.

The chain links TRBV5-4 to TRBJ2-7; D is possibly TRBD1 (6 bases). Germline V gene lookup returns CDR1 SGHNT and CDR2 YYREEE (reference sequence). Trimming pared 0 bases from V and 1 base from J, leaving 20 bases between. The CDR3 is 18 residues long. CDR3 nucleotide sequence: TGTGCCAGCAGCTTGGATCGGACAGCTGTTAGATTATCCTACGAGCAGTACTTC. It is translated as CASSLDRTAVRLSYEQYF.

V usage is TRBV28 and J usage is TRBJ2-3; 7 bases map to TRBD1. Germline V CDR1 and CDR2: MDHEN, SYDVKM. J lost 3 bases, V lost 2 bases, and 14 bases had no gene match. The CDR3 totals 18 residues. This CDR3 reads CASSLPTQQGRPTDTQYF. The CDR3, as DNA: TGTGCCAGCAGTTTACCGACTCAACAGGGGCGCCCGACAGATACGCAGTATTTT.

The chain links TRBV7-8 to TRBJ1-4, with 9 nucleotides matching TRBD1. V dropped 3 bases and J dropped 8; count of bases not matched to a gene: 7. Germline CDR1 SGHVS, CDR2 FQNEAQ. This CDR3 is 15 amino acids long. CDR3 DNA: TGTGCCAGCAGCTTGAGGACAGGGGTTGAAGAAAAACTGTTTTTT. It encodes CASSLRTGVEEKLFF.

This chain uses TRBV2 with TRBJ1-3; D unclear. Germline values: CDR1 SNHLY, CDR2 FYNNEI. V gave up 4 bases and J gave up 1 base, with 8 bases separating them. This CDR3 spans 14 amino acids. The CDR3 bases are TGTGCCAGCAGTGGCGGAGGGTCTGGAAACACCATATATTTT. This gives the protein CASSGGGSGNTIYF.

The chain carries TRBV29-1 and TRBJ1-2; 8 nucleotides line up with TRBD1. Germline CDR1 reads SQVTM; CDR2 reads ANQGSEA. The CDR3 totals 14 residues. J was trimmed by 1 base and V by 3 bases; bases with no gene match: 4. The CDR3 sequence: CSVDLGQVNYGYTF. The CDR3 DNA follows: TGCAGCGTTGATCTGGGACAGGTTAACTATGGCTACACCTTC. Using reference TRBV29-1 and TRBJ1-2 for the parts outside the CDR3, the full variable domain is SAVISQKPSRDICQRGTSLTIQCQVDSQVTMMFWYRQQPGQSLTLIATANQGSEATYESGFVIDKFPISRPNLTFSTLTVSNMSPEDSSIYLCSVDLGQVNYGYTFGSGTRLTVV.

The V gene is TRBV2, the J gene TRBJ1-4, with unresolved D. The CDR3 is 15 residues long. V shed 7 bases and J shed 3 bases, with 15 bases lying between them. Germline CDR1 reads SNHLY; CDR2 reads FYNNEI. The chain's CDR3 is CASNTPSGANEKLFF. Here the CDR3 DNA reads TGTGCCAGCAACACCCCAAGCGGGGCTAATGAAAAACTGTTTTTT.